The 15 T cell receptor beta chains below were found in one sample sequenced in a study of control samples from healthy donors and cancer patients. This table comes from immunoSEQ multiplex PCR, and its TCRdb copy is limited to in-frame clones, with some not included. The data hold 85,000 to 95,000 clones, with about four fifths observed a single time. Material: blood. Receptors were obtained from a woman in her fifties or sixties in good health.

The V and J genes are TRBV9 and TRBJ1-2, with 12 bases fitting TRBD1. This CDR3 comprises 16 residues. CDR1 and CDR2 from the germline V gene are SGDLS and YYNGEE. Trimming at V came to 3 bases and at J to 2 bases, leaving 5 bases not matched to a gene. The CDR3 spells CASSEGTGGRNYGYTF. CDR3 bases: TGTGCCAGCAGCGAAGGGACAGGGGGCCGAAACTATGGCTACACCTTC.

The V call is TRBV21-1, the J call TRBJ1-4; TRBD1 is the table's D call, not checked against the DNA. TRBV21-1 is reported as a pseudogene. CDR3 size: 16 residues. The CDR3 spells CASSDRTGTSEKGLFF. The CDR3 nucleotides read TGTGCCAGCAGCGACCGGACAGGGACCAGCGAAAAGGGACTGTTTTTT.

This clone has a handful of counts. The same CDR3 is also encoded by other DNA sequences in this sample. The V and J genes are TRBV7-9 and TRBJ2-7, with D tentatively TRBD1 (6 bases). V lost 3 bases and J lost 3, with 12 bases in between. CDR3 length: 14 residues. CDR1 SEHNR and CDR2 FQNEAQ come from the germline V gene (reference sequence). The CDR3 bases are TGTGCCAGCAGCTTCACAGGGTCCAGCTACGAGCAGTACTTC. Protein sequence: CASSFTGSSYEQYF.

Only one count was recorded for this clone. The chain couples TRBV28 to TRBJ1-4, with D maybe TRBD1 (6 bases). The CDR3 is 13 residues long. The V end lost 7 bases, the J end lost 8 bases, and 14 bases lay between the germline ends. The V gene's germline CDR1 is MDHEN and CDR2 SYDVKM. This CDR3 reads CASTGGLTEKLFF. For the CDR3, the DNA is TGTGCCAGCACGGGGGGGCTGACCGAAAAACTGTTTTTT.

V and J are TRBV19 and TRBJ1-1, with D perhaps TRBD1 (6 bases). Trimming left V 7 bases short and J 1 base short, with 10 bases between. CDR3 length equals 13 residues. Looked up from germline, CDR1 is LNHDA and CDR2 is SQIVND (reference sequence). The CDR3 protein is CASTRGPNTEAFF. The CDR3 nucleotides are TGTGCCAGTACCCGGGGGCCGAACACTGAAGCTTTCTTT.

The chain couples TRBV13 to TRBJ1-1; a weak D match, TRBD1 (5 bases). The V and J ends lost 0 bases and 1 base respectively, with 6 bases between them. This CDR3 is built from 14 residues. Germline values: CDR1 PRHDT, CDR2 FYEKMQ (reference sequence). The CDR3 DNA reads TGTGCCAGCAGCTTAGGCCAGGGGAACACTGAAGCTTTCTTT. It is translated as CASSLGQGNTEAFF.

V gene TRBV28 combines with J gene TRBJ2-7, with 9 bases lining up with TRBD2. The CDR3 runs 16 residues. The J segment lost 2 bases and the V segment lost 3 bases, leaving 8 bases of the junction unmatched. Germline-derived CDR1 and CDR2 are MDHEN and SYDVKM. The DNA of the CDR3 is TGTGCCAGCAGTTTCTTTACTAGCGGGCCGCCCTACGAGCAGTACTTC. This encodes CASSFFTSGPPYEQYF.

V gene TRBV4-1 combines with J gene TRBJ1-6; 8 bases align to TRBD1. The length of the CDR3 is 16 residues. The germline V gene has CDR1 MGHRA and CDR2 YSYEKL. V was pared by 4 bases and J by 7 bases, with 9 bases of the junction left unmatched. CDR3 protein: CASSPATGQENSPLHF. CDR3 DNA sequence: TGCGCCAGCAGCCCCGCGACGGGACAGGAGAATTCACCCCTCCACTTT.

V is TRBV28 and J is TRBJ2-1, with 15 positions matching TRBD2. The CDR3 runs 17 residues. J lost 6 bases, V lost 3 bases, and 6 bases had no gene match. Per germline, CDR1 MDHEN and CDR2 SYDVKM. CDR3: CASSFPGLAGGGNEQFF. The CDR3 nucleotides are TGTGCCAGCAGTTTCCCGGGACTAGCGGGAGGAGGCAATGAGCAGTTCTTC.

The rearrangement uses TRBV27 and TRBJ2-7; 9 bases are a match to TRBD2. This CDR3 has 15 residues. Germline values: CDR1 MNHEY, CDR2 SMNVEV (reference sequence). V lost 4 bases, J lost 4 bases, and 8 bases stayed unmatched. CDR3 loop: CASSSSLAGTYEQYF. DNA for the CDR3: TGTGCCAGCAGTTCTTCCCTAGCGGGGACGTACGAGCAGTACTTC.

This CDR3 reads CASSYAPIQGKVATNEKLFF. In DNA form, the CDR3 reads TGTGCCAGTAGTTATGCTCCGATCCAGGGGAAGGTTGCAACTAATGAAAAACTGTTTTTT. This chain joins TRBV19 and TRBJ1-4; D may be TRBD1 (6 bases). Germline V gives CDR1 LNHDA, CDR2 SQIVND (reference sequence). The length of the CDR3 is 20 residues. Trimming removed 5 bases from V and 0 bases from J, with 25 bases in between.

The rearrangement links TRBV6-5 to TRBJ2-1; 7 bases are a match to TRBD1. Germline V lookup: CDR1 MNHEY, CDR2 SVGAGI. The CDR3 extends over 14 amino acids. J was trimmed by 6 bases and V by 2 bases; bases with no gene match: 4. CDR3 DNA: TGTGCCAGCAGTTACGCTGACAGGGCCAATGAGCAGTTCTTC. Its translation is CASSYADRANEQFF.

This clone was seen a few times. The rearrangement uses TRBV2 and TRBJ2-5; D is undetermined. CDR1 is SNHLY, CDR2 FYNNEI, per germline. The CDR3 consists of 14 residues. Trimming took off 7 bases at V and 5 bases at J, with 17 bases between the two ends. CDR3 in DNA: TGTGCCAGCACTGGATGGGCCGCGCGGGAGACCCAGTACTTC. Its protein product is CASTGWAARETQYF.

The chain combines TRBV28 with TRBJ1-1; 7 positions match TRBD1. The CDR3 contains 15 residues. Germline V CDR1 and CDR2: MDHEN, SYDVKM. Trimming removed 6 bases from V and 3 bases from J; junction bases left unmatched: 10. The chain's CDR3 is CASRGRDRLDTEAFF. CDR3 sequence (DNA): TGTGCCAGCAGGGGCCGGGACAGATTAGACACTGAAGCTTTCTTT.

The chain links TRBV19 to TRBJ1-1; D is ambiguous. V was clipped by 5 bases and J by 4 bases, with 11 bases between them. The germline V gene has CDR1 LNHDA and CDR2 SQIVND (reference sequence). The CDR3 loop spans 13 amino acids. The CDR3 sequence: CASSLTLGTEAFF. CDR3 coding DNA: TGTGCCAGTAGTTTAACCCTGGGCACTGAAGCTTTCTTT.